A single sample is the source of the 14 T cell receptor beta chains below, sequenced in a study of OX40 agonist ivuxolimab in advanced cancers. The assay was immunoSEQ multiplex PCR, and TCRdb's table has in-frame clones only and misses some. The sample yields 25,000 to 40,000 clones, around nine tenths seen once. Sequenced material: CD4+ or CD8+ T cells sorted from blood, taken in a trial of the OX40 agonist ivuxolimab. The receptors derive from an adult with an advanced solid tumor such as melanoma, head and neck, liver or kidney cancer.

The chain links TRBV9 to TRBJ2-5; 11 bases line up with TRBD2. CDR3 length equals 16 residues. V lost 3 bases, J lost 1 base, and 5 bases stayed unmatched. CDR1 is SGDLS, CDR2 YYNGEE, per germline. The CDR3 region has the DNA TGTGCCAGCAGCGCCAGACTAGCGGGGAGCCAAGAGACCCAGTACTTC. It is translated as CASSARLAGSQETQYF.

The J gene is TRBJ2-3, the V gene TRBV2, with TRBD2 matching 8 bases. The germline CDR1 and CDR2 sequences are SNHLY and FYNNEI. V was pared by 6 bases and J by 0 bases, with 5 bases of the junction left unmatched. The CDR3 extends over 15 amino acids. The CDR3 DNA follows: TGTGCCAGCAGAGAACTAGCGGCAAGCACAGATACGCAGTATTTT. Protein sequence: CASRELAASTDTQYF.

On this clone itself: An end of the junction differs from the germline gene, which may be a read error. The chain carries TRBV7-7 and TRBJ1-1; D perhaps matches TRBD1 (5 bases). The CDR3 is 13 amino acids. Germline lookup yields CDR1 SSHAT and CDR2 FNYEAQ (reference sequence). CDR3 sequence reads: CASSLGQNTEAFF. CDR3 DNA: TGTGCTAGCAGCTTAGGACAGAACACTGAAGCTTTCTTT.

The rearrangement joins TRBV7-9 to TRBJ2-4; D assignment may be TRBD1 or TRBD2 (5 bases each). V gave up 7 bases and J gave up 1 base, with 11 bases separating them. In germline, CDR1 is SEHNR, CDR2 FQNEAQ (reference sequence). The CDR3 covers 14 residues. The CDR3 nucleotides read TGTGCCAGCACCGCTGAGGGGGCCAAAAACATTCAGTACTTC. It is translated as CASTAEGAKNIQYF.

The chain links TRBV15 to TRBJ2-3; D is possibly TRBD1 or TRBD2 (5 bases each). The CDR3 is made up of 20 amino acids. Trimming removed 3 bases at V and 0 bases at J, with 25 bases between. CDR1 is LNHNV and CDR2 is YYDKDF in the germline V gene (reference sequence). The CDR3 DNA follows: TGTGCCACCAGCAGCTTACCCGGGGCGGCTCAGTCCCTTAGCACAGATACGCAGTATTTT. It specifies CATSSLPGAAQSLSTDTQYF.

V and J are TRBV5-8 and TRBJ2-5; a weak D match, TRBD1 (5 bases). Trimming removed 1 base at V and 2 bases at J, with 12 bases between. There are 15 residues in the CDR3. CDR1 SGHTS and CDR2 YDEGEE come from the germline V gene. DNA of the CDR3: TGTGCCAGCAGCTTGTCCGTGACAGATCAAGAGACCCAGTACTTC. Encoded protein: CASSLSVTDQETQYF.

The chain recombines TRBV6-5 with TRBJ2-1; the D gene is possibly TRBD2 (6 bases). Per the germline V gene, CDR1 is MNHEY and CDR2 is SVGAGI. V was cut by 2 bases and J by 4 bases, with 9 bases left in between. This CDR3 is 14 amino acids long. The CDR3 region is CASSYPGGYNEQFF. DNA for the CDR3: TGTGCCAGCAGTTACCCTGGAGGGTACAATGAGCAGTTCTTC.

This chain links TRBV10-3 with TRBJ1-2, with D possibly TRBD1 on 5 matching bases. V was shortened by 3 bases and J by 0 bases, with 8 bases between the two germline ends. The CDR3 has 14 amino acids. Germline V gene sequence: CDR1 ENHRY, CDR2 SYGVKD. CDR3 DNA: TGTGCCATCAGTGAAGGGGTAGCTAACTATGGCTACACCTTC. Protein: CAISEGVANYGYTF.

CDR3 loop: CASSLPGNTIYF. In DNA, the CDR3 is TGTGCCAGCAGCTTACCCGGAAACACCATATATTTT. The chain combines TRBV7-9 with TRBJ1-3; D unclear. V shed 2 bases and J shed 4 bases, with 3 bases lying between them. The CDR3 totals 12 residues. Germline V gene sequence: CDR1 SEHNR, CDR2 FQNEAQ (reference sequence).

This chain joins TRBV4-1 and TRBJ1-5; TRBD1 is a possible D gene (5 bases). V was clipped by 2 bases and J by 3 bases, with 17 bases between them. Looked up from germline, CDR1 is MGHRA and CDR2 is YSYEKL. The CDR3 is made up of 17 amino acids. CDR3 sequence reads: CASSQKVLDTINQPQHF. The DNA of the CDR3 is TGCGCCAGCAGCCAAAAGGTCCTGGACACAATCAATCAGCCCCAGCATTTT.

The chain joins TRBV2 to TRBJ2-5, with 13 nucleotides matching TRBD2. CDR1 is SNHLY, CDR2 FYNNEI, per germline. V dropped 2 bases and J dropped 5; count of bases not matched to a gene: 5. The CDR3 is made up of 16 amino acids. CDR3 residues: CASSELLAGGWETQYF. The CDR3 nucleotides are TGTGCCAGCAGTGAATTACTAGCGGGGGGGTGGGAGACCCAGTACTTC.

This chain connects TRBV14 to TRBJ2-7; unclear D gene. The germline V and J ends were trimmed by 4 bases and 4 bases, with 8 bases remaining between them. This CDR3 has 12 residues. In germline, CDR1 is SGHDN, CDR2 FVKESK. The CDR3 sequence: CASSPTGYEQYF. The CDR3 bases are TGTGCCAGCAGCCCAACGGGTTACGAGCAGTACTTC.

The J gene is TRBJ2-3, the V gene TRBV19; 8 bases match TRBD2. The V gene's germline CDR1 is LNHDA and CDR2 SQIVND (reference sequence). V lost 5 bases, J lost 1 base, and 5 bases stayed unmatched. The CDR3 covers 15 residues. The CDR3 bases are TGTGCCAGTAGTTACATTAGCGGGGGCACAGATACGCAGTATTTT. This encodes CASSYISGGTDTQYF.

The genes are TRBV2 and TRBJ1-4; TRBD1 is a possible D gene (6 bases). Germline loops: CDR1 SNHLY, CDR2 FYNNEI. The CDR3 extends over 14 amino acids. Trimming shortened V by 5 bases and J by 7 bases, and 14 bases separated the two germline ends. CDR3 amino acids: CASSTGRGAEKLFF. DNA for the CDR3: TGTGCCAGCAGTACAGGGAGGGGGGCTGAAAAACTGTTTTTT. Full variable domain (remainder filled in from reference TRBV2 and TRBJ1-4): EPEVTQTPSHQVTQMGQEVILRCVPISNHLYFYWYRQILGQKVEFLVSFYNNEISEKSEIFDDQFSVERPDGSNFTLKIRSTKLEDSAMYFCASSTGRGAEKLFFGSGTQLSVL.